One sample yielded the 31 T cell receptor beta chains listed below, sequenced in a study of blood T cell repertoires in COVID-19 (dated by TCRdb to the early 2020s). Library preparation employed the immunoSEQ multiplex PCR assay. Not all clones reach the TCRdb copy of this immuneACCESS table, which keeps in-frame sequences only. Checked studies attribute under half of the gap to unresolved V genes and leave the rest unexplained. The sample data list 100,000 to 150,000 clones, and approximately 86% of these were observed just once. 2% to 2.5% of the sample is taken by the ten largest. Sequencing was done on a sample of PBMCs or T cells enriched from blood (not recorded which). All receptors come from a woman between 50 and 59 years old who had recovered from COVID-19.

Written as DNA, the CDR3 is TGCGCCAGCAGCCAAGATCTCTACAGGGTGGGGACTGAAGCTTTCTTT. It codes for CASSQDLYRVGTEAFF. This chain joins TRBV4-3 and TRBJ1-1; D is perhaps TRBD1 (6 bases). Germline V gene lookup returns CDR1 LGHNA and CDR2 YSLEER. The CDR3 extends over 16 amino acids. V was pared by 0 bases and J by 5 bases, with 16 bases between.

This clone is a singleton in its sample. The chain employs TRBV18 and TRBJ1-3, with D hard to call. V lost 0 bases and J 0 bases, leaving 9 bases between the germline ends. The germline CDR1 and CDR2 sequences are KGHSH and LQKENI. The CDR3 runs 16 residues. The CDR3 DNA follows: TGTGCCAGCTCACCACCGAGCCCCTACTCTGGAAACACCATATATTTT. It is translated as CASSPPSPYSGNTIYF.

The chain carries TRBV6-2 or TRBV6-3 and TRBJ1-2; no clear D gene. Germline V lookup: CDR1 MNHEY, CDR2 SVGEGT. V was pared by 4 bases and J by 2 bases, with 11 bases between. The CDR3 loop spans 14 amino acids. CDR3 sequence (DNA): TGTGCCAGCAGTTCAGTGACATACAACTATGGCTACACCTTC. Its protein is CASSSVTYNYGYTF.

The chain combines TRBV19 with TRBJ2-7; TRBD1 matches at 9 bases. The trim removed 4 bases at V and 0 bases at J, leaving 4 bases unmatched. The length of the CDR3 is 15 residues. Germline V gene sequence: CDR1 LNHDA, CDR2 SQIVND (reference sequence). The CDR3 coding sequence is TGTGCCAGTAGTAACCCGACAGGGGGCTCCTACGAGCAGTACTTC. The encoded protein is CASSNPTGGSYEQYF. The full variable domain, its missing parts supplied by reference TRBV19 and TRBJ2-7, is DGGITQSPKYLFRKEGQNVTLSCEQNLNHDAMYWYRQDPGQGLRLIYYSQIVNDFQKGDIAEGYSVSREKKESFPLTVTSAQKNPTAFYLCASSNPTGGSYEQYFGPGTRLTVT.

V is TRBV14 and J is TRBJ1-2; TRBD1 matches at 9 bases. The ends lost 4 bases at V and 3 bases at J; junction bases unmatched: 6. The CDR3 extends over 15 amino acids. CDR1 is SGHDN and CDR2 is FVKESK in the germline V gene. For the CDR3, the DNA is TGTGCCAGCAGCCGGAGACAGGGGGTGGACTATGGCTACACCTTC. Its translation: CASSRRQGVDYGYTF.

The chain is built from TRBV19 and TRBJ2-1; 7 nucleotides line up with TRBD1. Trimming at V came to 7 bases and at J to 3 bases, leaving 9 bases not matched to a gene. The V gene's germline CDR1 is LNHDA and CDR2 SQIVND (reference sequence). CDR3 length: 15 residues. The CDR3 spells CASTLFWDSYNEQFF. CDR3 nucleotide sequence: TGTGCCAGTACCCTCTTTTGGGACAGCTACAATGAGCAGTTCTTC.

V gene TRBV6-2 or TRBV6-3 combines with J gene TRBJ1-2, with 9 nucleotides matching TRBD1. This CDR3 is 12 amino acids long. The trim removed 5 bases at V and 6 bases at J, leaving 1 base unmatched. Germline V CDR1 and CDR2: MNHEY, SVGEGT. DNA of the CDR3: TGTGCCAGCAGTACAGGGGGCAATGGCTACACCTTC. Its protein is CASSTGGNGYTF.

This clone was recorded only once. The rearrangement links TRBV30 to TRBJ2-7, with 8 bases that match TRBD1. CDR1 and CDR2 from the germline V gene are GTSNPN and SVGIG (reference sequence). The V and J ends lost 5 bases and 2 bases, in that order; junction bases with no gene match: 5. The CDR3 has 13 residues. The CDR3 DNA follows: TGTGCCTGGGCCGGGACAGGAGCCTACGAGCAGTACTTC. Translated: CAWAGTGAYEQYF.

V is TRBV11-3 and J is TRBJ2-7, with D possibly being TRBD2 (5 bases). Trimming took off 0 bases at V and 3 bases at J, with 18 bases between the two ends. Germline CDR1 SGHNT, CDR2 YENEEA. This CDR3 is 17 amino acids long. CDR3 DNA sequence: TGTGCCAGCAGCTTAGATCTTATTGGGGTTAGCGACTACGAGCAGTACTTC. Translated, it gives CASSLDLIGVSDYEQYF.

This clone was picked up one time. This chain joins TRBV5-5 and TRBJ2-7, with D perhaps given as TRBD1 or TRBD2 (6 bases each). V gave up 4 bases and J gave up 5 bases, with 13 bases separating them. Germline V gene lookup returns CDR1 SGHKS and CDR2 YYEKEE (reference sequence). The CDR3 totals 13 residues. The CDR3 protein is CASSLGGFNEQYF. CDR3 DNA sequence: TGTGCCAGCAGCCTGGGGGGCTTCAACGAGCAGTACTTC.

The rearrangement links TRBV5-1 to TRBJ2-7; D might be TRBD1 (6 bases). Germline loops: CDR1 SGHRS, CDR2 YFSETQ. The CDR3 is 15 residues long. The ends were cut back, 1 base at V and 7 bases at J, with 18 bases in the middle. The CDR3 region is CASSLTGFVQVEQYF. The CDR3 DNA follows: TGCGCCAGCAGCTTGACAGGGTTCGTCCAGGTGGAGCAGTACTTC.

The chain links TRBV2 to TRBJ1-2, with 7 bases identical to TRBD1. V shed 4 bases, J shed 3 bases, and the junction held 5 bases outside the gene matches. This CDR3 region has 14 residues. CDR1 is SNHLY and CDR2 is FYNNEI in the germline V gene. CDR3 DNA sequence: TGTGCCAGCAGTGGGGGCAGGGGGGACTATGGCTACACCTTC. This gives the protein CASSGGRGDYGYTF.

The chain joins TRBV20-1 to TRBJ2-1; D gene uncertain. The ends were cut back, 3 bases at V and 4 bases at J, with 16 bases in the middle. The CDR3 sequence is 15 residues long. The germline CDR1 and CDR2 sequences are DFQATT and SNEGSKA (reference sequence). This CDR3 is CSASRILNIYNEQFF. The CDR3 DNA reads TGCAGTGCTAGTAGAATTCTAAATATATACAATGAGCAGTTCTTC.

This sequence joins TRBV11-3 and TRBJ1-2; 10 bases match TRBD1. The J segment lost 7 bases and the V segment lost 5 bases, leaving 7 bases of the junction unmatched. The CDR3 sequence is 14 residues long. Germline V gives CDR1 SGHNT, CDR2 YENEEA. CDR3 in DNA: TGTGCCAGCAGCCCACGGACAGGGGGAACTGGCTACACCTTC. Translating it yields CASSPRTGGTGYTF.

The CDR3 sequence: CASSPITGSYTEAFF. The CDR3 region has the DNA TGTGCCAGCTCACCAATTACAGGGTCGTACACTGAAGCTTTCTTT. The genes are TRBV18 and TRBJ1-1; tentatively, D is TRBD1 (6 bases). Germline loops: CDR1 KGHSH, CDR2 LQKENI. This CDR3 has 15 residues. V shed 2 bases and J shed 3 bases, with 13 bases lying between them.

V is TRBV19 and J is TRBJ2-1; 8 positions match TRBD1. Trimming removed 5 bases from V and 3 bases from J; junction bases left unmatched: 6. Germline loops: CDR1 LNHDA, CDR2 SQIVND (reference sequence). The CDR3 sequence is 15 residues long. CDR3 nucleotide sequence: TGTGCCAGTAGTTTCGACAGGGGCCGCTACAATGAGCAGTTCTTC. This gives the protein CASSFDRGRYNEQFF.

The chain has TRBV3-1 (or the pseudogene TRBV3-2) and TRBJ2-1, with D uncertain. Trimming removed 1 base from V and 0 bases from J, with 16 bases in between. The germline V gene encodes CDR1 LGHDT and CDR2 YNNKEL (reference sequence). CDR3 length equals 18 residues. CDR3 bases: TGTGCCAGCAGCCAAGGTCTGGAGCACGCGAGCTCCTACAATGAGCAGTTCTTC. It yields the protein CASSQGLEHASSYNEQFF.

The CDR3 region has the DNA TGTGCCAGCTCACCACGAGGCCCGACAGGGTCGGGCACTGAAGCTTTCTTT. This sequence encodes CASSPRGPTGSGTEAFF. The chain recombines TRBV18 with TRBJ1-1, with 7 bases identical to TRBD1. The CDR3 is 17 amino acids. Germline assignment: CDR1 KGHSH and CDR2 LQKENI. After removal of 1 base from V and 4 bases from J, the junction contained 12 bases not matched to a gene.

The chain employs TRBV2 and TRBJ1-1; the match to TRBD1 covers 8 bases. This CDR3 comprises 13 residues. Germline loops: CDR1 SNHLY, CDR2 FYNNEI. After removal of 6 bases from V and 5 bases from J, the junction contained 5 bases not matched to a gene. The CDR3 nucleotides are TGTGCCAGCAGGACGACAGGGGATACTGAAGCTTTCTTT. It codes for CASRTTGDTEAFF.

This clone was counted once. V and J are TRBV18 and TRBJ2-7; 10 positions agree with TRBD1. Germline V gives CDR1 KGHSH, CDR2 LQKENI. The CDR3 runs 15 residues. With V trimmed by 2 bases and J by 4 bases, 5 bases remained unmatched. Here the CDR3 DNA reads TGTGCCAGCTCACCAGCCGGGACAGGGGTTTACGAGCAGTACTTC. It codes for CASSPAGTGVYEQYF.

The V and J genes are TRBV30 and TRBJ1-6; 8 bases agree with TRBD1. The CDR3 is made up of 15 amino acids. Germline-derived CDR1 and CDR2 are GTSNPN and SVGIG (reference sequence). The trim removed 1 base at V and 7 bases at J, leaving 6 bases unmatched. The CDR3 sequence is CAWSETGTGNSPLHF. The CDR3 coding sequence is TGTGCCTGGAGTGAAACCGGGACAGGCAATTCACCCCTCCACTTT.

The rearrangement joins TRBV5-4 to TRBJ2-7; 9 positions match TRBD1. The CDR3 is 14 amino acids. The germline V gene encodes CDR1 SGHNT and CDR2 YYREEE (reference sequence). Trimming at V came to 4 bases and at J to 3 bases, leaving 5 bases not matched to a gene. The CDR3 sequence is CASSLRQGDYEQYF. The CDR3 region has the DNA TGTGCCAGCAGCCTACGACAGGGGGACTACGAGCAGTACTTC.

The chain's CDR3 is CASSFSAVGGSYGYTF. The DNA for the CDR3 is TGTGCCAGCAGCTTTTCGGCGGTCGGGGGTAGCTATGGCTACACCTTC. The chain is built from TRBV7-2 and TRBJ1-2, with D possibly TRBD1 on 5 matching bases. With 3 bases removed from V and 4 bases from J, the gap between germline ends came to 18 bases. Germline CDR1 and CDR2: SGHTA and FQGNSA. This CDR3 region has 16 residues.

The chain recombines TRBV29-1 with TRBJ2-1, with 8 nucleotides matching TRBD2. V gave up 2 bases and J gave up 4 bases; unmatched junction bases: 7. Germline CDR1 SQVTM, CDR2 ANQGSEA. The CDR3 sequence is 15 residues long. This CDR3 reads CSVERPSGYYNEQFF. The DNA of the CDR3 is TGCAGCGTTGAAAGGCCTAGCGGGTATTACAATGAGCAGTTCTTC.

The V and J genes are TRBV18 and TRBJ2-2; a possible D gene is TRBD2 (5 bases). The CDR3 covers 21 residues. Germline loops: CDR1 KGHSH, CDR2 LQKENI. V was pared by 2 bases and J by 4 bases, with 29 bases between. This CDR3 reads CASSPIFGRGSFIASTGELFF. The CDR3, as DNA: TGTGCCAGCTCACCAATTTTCGGCCGAGGGTCGTTTATCGCTTCCACCGGGGAGCTGTTTTTT.

The chain carries TRBV7-6 and TRBJ2-2, with 8 bases aligning to TRBD1. The CDR3 is made up of 15 amino acids. The germline gives CDR1 SGHVS, CDR2 FNYEAQ. Trimming took 3 bases from V and 5 from J; bases not matched to a gene: 5. CDR3 amino acids: CASSFRGQETGELFF. The CDR3 DNA is TGTGCCAGCAGCTTCAGGGGGCAAGAGACCGGGGAGCTGTTTTTT.

This chain connects TRBV5-5 to TRBJ1-6, with TRBD1 as a possible D gene (6 bases). V lost 5 bases and J lost 4, with 22 bases in between. CDR3 length: 18 residues. Per the germline V gene, CDR1 is SGHKS and CDR2 is YYEKEE (reference sequence). The CDR3 sequence is CASREKQRQGQYNSPLHF. CDR3 DNA sequence: TGTGCCAGCAGGGAGAAGCAGCGGCAGGGGCAGTATAATTCACCCCTCCACTTT.

The genes are TRBV5-6 and TRBJ2-7; D not resolved. Deletions cut 3 bases from V and 7 bases from J, with 11 bases between. The CDR3 contains 12 residues. Germline loops: CDR1 SGHDT, CDR2 YYEEEE. The CDR3 is CASSYWSLEQYF. The CDR3 region has the DNA TGTGCCAGCAGCTACTGGTCGCTTGAGCAGTACTTC.

The chain uses TRBV7-2 and TRBJ2-7, with a weak D call TRBD2 (6 bases). The CDR3 loop spans 14 amino acids. V shed 5 bases and J shed 3 bases, with 14 bases lying between them. Looked up from germline, CDR1 is SGHTA and CDR2 is FQGNSA. CDR3 sequence (DNA): TGTGCCAGCAGCCCTACGGGGACTGACTACGAGCAGTACTTC. Protein: CASSPTGTDYEQYF.

The chain recombines TRBV6-1 with TRBJ2-7; 13 bases agree with TRBD2. This CDR3 is 18 amino acids long. Losses at the gene ends were 4 bases for V and 2 bases for J; bases not matched to a gene: 11. Germline CDR1 and CDR2: MNHNS and SASEGT. CDR3 nucleotides: TGTGCCAGCAGTGCGGGACAGGGACTAGCGGGGACAACCTACGAGCAGTACTTC. This translates into CASSAGQGLAGTTYEQYF.

The chain links TRBV19 to TRBJ2-7, with TRBD2 matching over 8 bases. This CDR3 is 13 amino acids long. The germline CDR1 and CDR2 sequences are LNHDA and SQIVND (reference sequence). J was trimmed by 3 bases and V by 3 bases; bases with no gene match: 1. The CDR3 loop reads CASSMAGGYEQYF. The CDR3 region has the DNA TGTGCCAGTAGTATGGCGGGGGGCTACGAGCAGTACTTC.